The following is a TCR beta chain sequence with its context. The data derive from a study of blood T cell repertoires in COVID-19. The overall study: From the United States, Italy and Spain came samples of acute and convalescent COVID-19. From T cells, B-cell-depleted T cells, or PBMCs came the material, which was cDNA or gDNA.

The CDR3 runs to 14 residues. Germline V gene lookup returns CDR1 SEHNR and CDR2 FQNEAQ (reference sequence). V was clipped by 4 bases and J by 2 bases, with 11 bases between them. As processed by the authors: Researchers report that nucleated cell counts were estimated from reference gene primer amplification. Here immunoSEQ multiplex PCR was the method, and the copy in TCRdb shows in-frame clones only, minus some. That table is the source of V, J and clone size, and D and trimming were worked out from the DNA. The sample records just over 300,000 clones, just under 90% being singletons. Enrolment of Seattle patients took place during active infection, and they were followed longitudinally.

Material: peripheral blood. This receptor was identified in a woman in her twenties or thirties with COVID-19, enrolled during active disease. The rearrangement links TRBV7-9 to TRBJ2-5; no definite D call. The CDR3 bases are TGTGCCAGCAGCTACGACACTTTACAAGAGACCCAGTACTTC. Translated: CASSYDTLQETQYF.